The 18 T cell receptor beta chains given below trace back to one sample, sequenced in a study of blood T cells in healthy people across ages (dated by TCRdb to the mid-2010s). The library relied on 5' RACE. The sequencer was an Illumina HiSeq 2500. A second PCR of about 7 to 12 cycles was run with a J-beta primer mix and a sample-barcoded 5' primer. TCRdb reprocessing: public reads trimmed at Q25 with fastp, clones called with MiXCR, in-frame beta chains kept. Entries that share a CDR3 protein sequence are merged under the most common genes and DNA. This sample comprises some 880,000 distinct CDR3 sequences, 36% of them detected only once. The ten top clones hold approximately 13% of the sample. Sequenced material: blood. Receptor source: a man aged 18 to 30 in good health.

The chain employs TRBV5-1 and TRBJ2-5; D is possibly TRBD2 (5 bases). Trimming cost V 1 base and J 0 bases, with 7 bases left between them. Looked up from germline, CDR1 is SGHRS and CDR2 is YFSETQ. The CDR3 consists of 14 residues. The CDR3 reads CASSLSADQETQYF. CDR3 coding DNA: TGCGCCAGCAGCTTGTCAGCGGACCAAGAGACCCAGTACTTC.

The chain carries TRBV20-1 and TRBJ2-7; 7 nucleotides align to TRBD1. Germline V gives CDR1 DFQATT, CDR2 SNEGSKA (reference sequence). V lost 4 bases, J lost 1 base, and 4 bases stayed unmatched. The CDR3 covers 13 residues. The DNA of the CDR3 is TGCAGTGCTAAAGGGGACAGTTCCTACGAGCAGTACTTC. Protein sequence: CSAKGDSSYEQYF.

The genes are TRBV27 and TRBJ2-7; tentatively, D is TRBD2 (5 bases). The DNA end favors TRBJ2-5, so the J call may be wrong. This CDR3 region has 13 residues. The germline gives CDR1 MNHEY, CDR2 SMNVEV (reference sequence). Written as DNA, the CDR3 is TGTGCCAGCAGTTTTGGGAGTGTAGAGACCCAGTACTTC. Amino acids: CASSFGSVETQYF.

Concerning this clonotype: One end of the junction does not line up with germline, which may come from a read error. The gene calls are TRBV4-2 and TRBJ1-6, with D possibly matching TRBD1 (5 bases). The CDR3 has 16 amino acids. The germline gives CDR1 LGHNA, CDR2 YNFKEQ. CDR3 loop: CASSQDGGLEGSPPHF. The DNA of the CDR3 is TGTGCCAGCAGCCAAGACGGGGGTCTCGAAGGTTCACCCCCCCACTTT.

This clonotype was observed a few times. CDR3 protein: CASSWDRLNEQFF. In DNA, the CDR3 is TGTGCCAGCAGCTGGGACAGGTTAAATGAGCAGTTCTTC. This chain joins TRBV7-6 and TRBJ2-1, with 8 bases fitting TRBD1. This CDR3 region has 13 residues. Germline CDR1 and CDR2: SGHVS and FNYEAQ. V dropped 4 bases and J dropped 7; count of bases not matched to a gene: 3.

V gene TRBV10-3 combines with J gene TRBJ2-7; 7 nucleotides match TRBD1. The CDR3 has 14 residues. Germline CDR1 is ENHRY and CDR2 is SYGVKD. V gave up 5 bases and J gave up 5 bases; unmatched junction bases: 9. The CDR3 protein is CAISLDRAENEQYF. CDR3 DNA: TGTGCCATCAGTCTCGACAGGGCCGAGAACGAGCAGTACTTC.

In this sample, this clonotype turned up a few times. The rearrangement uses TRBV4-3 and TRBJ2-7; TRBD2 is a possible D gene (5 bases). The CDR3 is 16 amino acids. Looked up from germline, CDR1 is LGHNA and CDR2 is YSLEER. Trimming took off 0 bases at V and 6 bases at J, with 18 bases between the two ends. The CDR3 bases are TGCGCCAGCAGCCAAGATTATGCGGGCCGGGAAGGCGAGCAGTACTTC. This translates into CASSQDYAGREGEQYF.

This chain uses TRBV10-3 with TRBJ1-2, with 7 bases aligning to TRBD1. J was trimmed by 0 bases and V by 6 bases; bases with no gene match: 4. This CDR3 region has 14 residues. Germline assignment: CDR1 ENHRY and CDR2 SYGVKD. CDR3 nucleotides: TGTGCCATCAGAAGGACAGGCTCTAACTATGGCTACACCTTC. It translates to CAIRRTGSNYGYTF.

This chain's CDR3 is CASSLGDGPYEQYF. The DNA of the CDR3 is TGTGCCAGCAGCTTAGGGGACGGTCCCTACGAGCAGTACTTC. The chain couples TRBV7-2 to TRBJ2-7, with D possibly being TRBD1 or TRBD2 (5 bases each). The CDR3 covers 14 residues. The V end lost 1 base, the J end lost 2 bases, and 9 bases lay between the germline ends. Germline values: CDR1 SGHTA, CDR2 FQGNSA.

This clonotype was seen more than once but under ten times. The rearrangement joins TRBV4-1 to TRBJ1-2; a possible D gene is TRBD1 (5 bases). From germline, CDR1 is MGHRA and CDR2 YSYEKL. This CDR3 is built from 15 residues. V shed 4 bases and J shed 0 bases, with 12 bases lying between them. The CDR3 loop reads CASSPTAEANYGYTF. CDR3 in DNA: TGCGCCAGCAGCCCGACAGCCGAGGCTAACTATGGCTACACCTTC.

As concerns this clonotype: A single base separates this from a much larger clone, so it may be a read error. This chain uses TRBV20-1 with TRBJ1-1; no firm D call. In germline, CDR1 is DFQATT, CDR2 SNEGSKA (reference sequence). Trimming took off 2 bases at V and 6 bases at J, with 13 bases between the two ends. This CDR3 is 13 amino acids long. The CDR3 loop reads CSARIRLDAEAFF. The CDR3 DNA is TGCAGTGCTAGAATAAGGCTGGACGCTGAAGCTTTCTTT.

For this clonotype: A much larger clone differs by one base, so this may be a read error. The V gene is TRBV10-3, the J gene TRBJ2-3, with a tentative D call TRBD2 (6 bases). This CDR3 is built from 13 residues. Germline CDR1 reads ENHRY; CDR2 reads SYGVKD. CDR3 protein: CAIRGGGTETQYF. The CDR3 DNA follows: TGTGCCATCAGGGGGGGAGGCACAGAGACGCAGTATTTT.

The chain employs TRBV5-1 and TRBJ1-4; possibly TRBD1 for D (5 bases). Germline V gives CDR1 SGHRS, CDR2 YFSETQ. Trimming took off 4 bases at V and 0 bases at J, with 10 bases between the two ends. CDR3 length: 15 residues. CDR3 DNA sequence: TGCGCCAGCAGCATGGACACCCCAACTAATGAAAAACTGTTTTTT. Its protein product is CASSMDTPTNEKLFF.

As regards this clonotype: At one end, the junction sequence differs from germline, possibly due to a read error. The CDR3 region is CASSEWTGEPGANVPTF. In DNA form, the CDR3 reads TGTGCCAGCAGTGAGTGGACCGGGGAACCCGGGGCCAACGTCCCGACTTTC. This rearrangement joins TRBV6-4 to TRBJ2-6, with D possibly called TRBD1 or TRBD2 (5 bases each). The CDR3 covers 17 residues. CDR1 and CDR2 from the germline V gene are MRHNA and SNTAGT.

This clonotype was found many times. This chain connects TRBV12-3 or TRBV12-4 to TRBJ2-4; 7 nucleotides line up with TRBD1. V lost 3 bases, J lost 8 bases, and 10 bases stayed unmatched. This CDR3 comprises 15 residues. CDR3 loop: CASSFRTGVGYIQYF. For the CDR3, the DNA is TGTGCCAGCAGTTTTCGCACAGGGGTGGGGTACATTCAGTACTTC.

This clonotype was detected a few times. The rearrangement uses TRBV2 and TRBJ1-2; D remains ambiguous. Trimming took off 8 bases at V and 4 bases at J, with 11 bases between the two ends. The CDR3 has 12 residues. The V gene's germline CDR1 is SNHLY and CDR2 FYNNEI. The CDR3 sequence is CASARRLYGYTF. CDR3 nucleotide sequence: TGTGCCAGCGCCAGACGGCTCTATGGCTACACCTTC.

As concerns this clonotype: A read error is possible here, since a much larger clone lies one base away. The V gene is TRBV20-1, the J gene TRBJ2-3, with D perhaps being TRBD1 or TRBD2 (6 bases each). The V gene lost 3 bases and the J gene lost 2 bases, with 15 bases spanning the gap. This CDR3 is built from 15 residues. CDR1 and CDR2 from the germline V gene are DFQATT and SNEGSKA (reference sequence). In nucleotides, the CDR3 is TGCAGTGCTAGGTCGGGGGCCGCTGCCACAGATACGCAGTATTTT. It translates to CSARSGAAATDTQYF.

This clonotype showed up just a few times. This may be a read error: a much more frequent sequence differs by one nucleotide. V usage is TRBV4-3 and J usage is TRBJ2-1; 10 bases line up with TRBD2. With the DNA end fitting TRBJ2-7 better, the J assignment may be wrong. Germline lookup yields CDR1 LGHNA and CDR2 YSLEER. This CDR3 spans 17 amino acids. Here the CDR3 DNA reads TGCGCCAGCAGCCAAGTGTTAGCGGGGGGTTCCTACAATGAGCAGTACTTC. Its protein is CASSQVLAGGSYNEQYF.